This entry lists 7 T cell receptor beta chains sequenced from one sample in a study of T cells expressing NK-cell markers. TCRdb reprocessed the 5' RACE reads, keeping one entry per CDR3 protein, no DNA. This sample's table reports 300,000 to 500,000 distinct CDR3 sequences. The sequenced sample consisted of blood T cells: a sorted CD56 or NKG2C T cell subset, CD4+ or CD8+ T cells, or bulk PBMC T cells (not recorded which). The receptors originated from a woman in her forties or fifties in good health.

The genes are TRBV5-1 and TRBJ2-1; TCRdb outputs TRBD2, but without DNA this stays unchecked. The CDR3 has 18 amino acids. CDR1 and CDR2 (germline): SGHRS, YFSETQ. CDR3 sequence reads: CASSLVAGNWLAGTEQFF.

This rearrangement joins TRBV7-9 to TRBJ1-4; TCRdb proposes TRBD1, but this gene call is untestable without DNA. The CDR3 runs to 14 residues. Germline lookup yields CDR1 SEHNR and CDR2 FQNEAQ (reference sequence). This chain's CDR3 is CASTGGDINEKLFF.

The chain's CDR3 is CAISEQADEQFF. J is TRBJ2-1 and V is TRBV10-3. The CDR3 covers 12 residues. CDR1 ENHRY and CDR2 SYGVKD come from the germline V gene.

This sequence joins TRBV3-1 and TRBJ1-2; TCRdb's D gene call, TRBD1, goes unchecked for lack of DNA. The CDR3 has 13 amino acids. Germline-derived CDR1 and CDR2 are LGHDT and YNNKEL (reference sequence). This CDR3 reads CASSPIGGMGYTF.

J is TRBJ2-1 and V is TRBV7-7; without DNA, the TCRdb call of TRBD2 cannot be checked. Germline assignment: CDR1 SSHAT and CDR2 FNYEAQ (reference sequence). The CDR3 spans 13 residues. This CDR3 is CASSPTARNEQFF.

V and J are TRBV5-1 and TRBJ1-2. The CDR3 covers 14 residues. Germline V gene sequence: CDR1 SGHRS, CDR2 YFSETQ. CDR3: CASSLWEDNYGYTF.

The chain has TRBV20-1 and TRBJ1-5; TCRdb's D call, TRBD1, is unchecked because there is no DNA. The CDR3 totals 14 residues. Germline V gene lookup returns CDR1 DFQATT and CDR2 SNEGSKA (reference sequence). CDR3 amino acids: CSASLGQSNQPQHF.